What follows are 9 T cell receptor beta chains derived from one specimen sequenced in a study of T cell responses to AZD1222 COVID-19 vaccine. Sequencing used immunoSEQ multiplex PCR; TCRdb keeps in-frame clones, though not all of them. Seen here are fewer than 250,000 clones, about 92% observed once, and the top ten hold approximately 1%. The sequencing here drew on peripheral blood, taken on day 0 of MenACWY control vaccination. All receptors come from an adult in good health.

The V and J genes are TRBV5-8 and TRBJ2-4; a possible D gene is TRBD1 (6 bases). The V gene's germline CDR1 is SGHTS and CDR2 YDEGEE. CDR3 length: 16 amino acids. Between the trimmed V and J ends, which lost 4 bases and 0 bases, there was a span of 14 bases. The CDR3: CASSPGQTLAKNIQYF. DNA for the CDR3: TGTGCCAGCAGCCCCGGACAGACCCTAGCCAAAAACATTCAGTACTTC.

The chain joins TRBV11-3 to TRBJ2-2; 9 bases line up with TRBD2. V lost 11 bases to trimming and J lost 1 base; unmatched junction nucleotides: 8. CDR1 and CDR2 from the germline V gene are SGHNT and YENEEA. This CDR3 spans 15 amino acids. CDR3 DNA: TGTGCCCGCCGCGGCGGGGGGGTGAACACCGGGGAGCTGTTTTTT. Translating gives CARRGGGVNTGELFF.

The genes are TRBV2 and TRBJ1-3; D is undetermined. Trimming stripped 8 bases from V and 4 bases from J, with 15 bases between. Germline values: CDR1 SNHLY, CDR2 FYNNEI. The CDR3 is 14 amino acids. The CDR3, as DNA: TGTGCCAGCTCCCGCAGGCGAGGAGGAAACACCATATATTTT. Its translation: CASSRRRGGNTIYF.

The genes are TRBV2 and TRBJ2-3; 8 bases align to TRBD2. This CDR3 contains 15 residues. Germline V gene data show CDR1 as SNHLY and CDR2 as FYNNEI. V trimming: 5 bases; J trimming: 1 base; junction bases outside the gene matches: 5. The CDR3 reads CASSRERGRTDTQYF. As DNA, the CDR3 is TGTGCCAGCAGTCGTGAGCGGGGGCGCACAGATACGCAGTATTTT.

This chain connects TRBV7-8 to TRBJ1-5, with D unclear. V dropped 5 bases and J dropped 6 bases, with 8 bases sitting between them. Germline loops: CDR1 SGHVS, CDR2 FQNEAQ. The CDR3 covers 12 residues. The CDR3: CASSPLAQPQHF. The CDR3 bases are TGTGCCAGCAGCCCCCTAGCTCAGCCCCAGCATTTT.

J is TRBJ1-2 and V is TRBV5-1; 7 bases line up with TRBD1. The CDR3 has 14 residues. Germline V gene lookup returns CDR1 SGHRS and CDR2 YFSETQ. The junction had 3 bases not matched to a gene; V was cut back by 0 bases and J by 4 bases. Here the CDR3 reads CASSLDRGGYGYTF. CDR3 nucleotide sequence: TGCGCCAGCAGCTTGGACAGGGGAGGCTATGGCTACACCTTC.

The chain is built from TRBV4-3 and TRBJ2-3; weak D call: TRBD2 (7 bases). The CDR3 covers 17 residues. The germline V gene has CDR1 LGHNA and CDR2 YSLEER. Trimming took 3 bases from V and 3 from J, leaving 19 bases between them. The DNA of the CDR3 is TGCGCCAGCAGCCACTCTCGGGGCGGGGGCGCTACAGATACGCAGTATTTT. Its translation: CASSHSRGGGATDTQYF.

This clone was counted a single time. The CDR3 here is CASSYGTSGGAGTDTQYF. Here the CDR3 DNA reads TGCGCCAGCAGCTACGGGACTAGCGGGGGAGCCGGCACAGATACGCAGTATTTT. The chain combines TRBV5-1 with TRBJ2-3, with 14 bases that match TRBD2. The CDR3 runs to 18 residues. The J segment lost 1 base and the V segment lost 3 bases, leaving 7 bases of the junction unmatched. Per the germline V gene, CDR1 is SGHRS and CDR2 is YFSETQ. Filled out from reference TRBV5-1 and TRBJ2-3, the complete variable domain reads KAGVTQTPRYLIKTRGQQVTLSCSPISGHRSVSWYQQTPGQGLQFLFEYFSETQRNKGNFPGRFSGRQFSNSRSEMNVSTLELGDSALYLCASSYGTSGGAGTDTQYFGPGTRLTVL.

The chain employs TRBV12-3 or TRBV12-4 and TRBJ1-2; D unclear. V was shortened by 2 bases and J by 5 bases, with 9 bases between the two germline ends. The CDR3 consists of 13 residues. CDR3 sequence: CASSLRVLYGYTF. The CDR3 nucleotides are TGTGCCAGCAGTTTAAGGGTCCTTTATGGCTACACCTTC.